Listed below are T cell receptor beta chains from one sample, sequenced in a study of T cell responses to AZD1222 COVID-19 vaccine. Sequencing used immunoSEQ multiplex PCR; TCRdb keeps in-frame clones, though not all of them. The table lists about 110,000 clones, 92% of them singletons, with roughly 7.8% in the top ten. This material consisted of peripheral blood, taken on day 0 of AZD1222 vaccination. The receptor source for this set is an adult in good health. Both conserved end residues are trimmed from each CDR3. Size is omitted from some rows. Given values are once, few, many or a class for expanded clones.

TRBJ2-7 | TRBV5-4 | - | ASSLGQGREQY
TRBJ2-7 | TRBV28 | - | ASSSHGGGTYEQY
TRBJ1-5 | TRBV2 | - | ASSDLQGGQPQH
TRBJ1-1 | TRBV5-1 | - | ASSLGQGATEAF
TRBJ2-7 | TRBV6-1 | medium-sized | ASSLLMGQSYEQY
TRBJ2-2 | TRBV5-6 | once | ASSLGSTGFHGELF
TRBJ2-7 | TRBV27 | - | ASSLSEPLSYEQY
TRBJ2-1 | TRBV7-9 | - | ASSLSGGDEQF
TRBJ2-7 | TRBV5-1 | few | ASSPLGYEQY
TRBJ2-7 | TRBV11-3 | - | ASSLEADSYEQY
TRBJ1-5 | TRBV2 | - | ASKQEQNQPQH
TRBJ1-2 | TRBV28 | - | ASSYGTALNYGYT
TRBJ1-2 | TRBV19 | - | ASSQGGYGYT
TRBJ1-3 | TRBV7-9 | - | ASSSTGRGNTIY
TRBJ2-7 | TRBV6-5 | - | ASSYSSSGGNYEQY
TRBJ2-3 | TRBV6-6 | - | ASSPPTGDTQY
TRBJ2-5 | TRBV6-1 | - | ASSETSGGGQETQY
TRBJ1-6 | TRBV5-1 | - | ASSPGTGTTSPLH
TRBJ1-5 | TRBV5-5 | few | ASSPSLVGQPQH
TRBJ2-1 | TRBV18 | - | ASSPQGLAGGINEQF
TRBJ1-1 | TRBV28 | - | ASVRGATEAF
TRBJ1-6 | TRBV6-5 | - | ASSSKLSSYNSPLH
TRBJ2-1 | TRBV30 | - | AWRHLSGGRDEQF
TRBJ2-2 | TRBV19 | - | ASSRDSSTGELF
TRBJ1-5 | TRBV27 | - | ASSLSFPSNQPQH
TRBJ1-2 | TRBV18 | - | ASSPSSRNYGYT
TRBJ1-2 | TRBV6-4 | - | ASSDPICYGYT
TRBJ1-1 | TRBV9 | - | ASSVVSGTGGTEAF
TRBJ1-1 | TRBV7-8 | - | ASSLFMNTEAF
TRBJ2-7 | TRBV7-4 | - | ASSLEGDPYEQY
TRBJ1-1 | TRBV12-3/TRBV12-4 | - | ASSFGLNTEAF
TRBJ1-3 | TRBV28 | - | ASSLRQTGNTIY
TRBJ1-3 | TRBV3-1/TRBV3-2 | - | ASSQDLAGSGNTIY
TRBJ2-5 | TRBV11-3 | - | ASSYQETQY
TRBJ1-2 | TRBV9 | - | ASSPGPYRYGYT
TRBJ1-2 | TRBV19 | - | ASSSEAGLGGYT
TRBJ1-2 | TRBV27 | - | ASSANRVGYGYT
TRBJ2-7 | TRBV19 | - | ASSITGGIYEQY
TRBJ1-2 | TRBV30 | - | AWSLGQNYGYT
TRBJ2-4 | TRBV3-1/TRBV3-2 | - | ASSPGTGGFYQY
TRBJ1-1 | TRBV12-3/TRBV12-4 | - | ASSFMRDAF
TRBJ2-1 | TRBV4-2 | - | ASRVGLAGYNNEQF